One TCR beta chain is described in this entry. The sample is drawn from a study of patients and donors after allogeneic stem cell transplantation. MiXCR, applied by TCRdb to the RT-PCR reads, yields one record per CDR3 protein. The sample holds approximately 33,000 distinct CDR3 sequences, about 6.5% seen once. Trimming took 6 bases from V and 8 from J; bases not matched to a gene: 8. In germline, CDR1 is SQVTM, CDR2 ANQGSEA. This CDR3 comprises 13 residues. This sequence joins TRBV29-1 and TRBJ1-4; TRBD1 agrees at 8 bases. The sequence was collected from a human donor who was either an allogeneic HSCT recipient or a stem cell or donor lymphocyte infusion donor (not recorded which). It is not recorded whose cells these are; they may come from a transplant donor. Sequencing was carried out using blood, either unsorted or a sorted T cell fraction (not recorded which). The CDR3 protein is CSVAGGAREKLFF. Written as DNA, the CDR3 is TGCAGCGTAGCAGGGGGCGCGAGAGAAAAACTGTTTTTT.